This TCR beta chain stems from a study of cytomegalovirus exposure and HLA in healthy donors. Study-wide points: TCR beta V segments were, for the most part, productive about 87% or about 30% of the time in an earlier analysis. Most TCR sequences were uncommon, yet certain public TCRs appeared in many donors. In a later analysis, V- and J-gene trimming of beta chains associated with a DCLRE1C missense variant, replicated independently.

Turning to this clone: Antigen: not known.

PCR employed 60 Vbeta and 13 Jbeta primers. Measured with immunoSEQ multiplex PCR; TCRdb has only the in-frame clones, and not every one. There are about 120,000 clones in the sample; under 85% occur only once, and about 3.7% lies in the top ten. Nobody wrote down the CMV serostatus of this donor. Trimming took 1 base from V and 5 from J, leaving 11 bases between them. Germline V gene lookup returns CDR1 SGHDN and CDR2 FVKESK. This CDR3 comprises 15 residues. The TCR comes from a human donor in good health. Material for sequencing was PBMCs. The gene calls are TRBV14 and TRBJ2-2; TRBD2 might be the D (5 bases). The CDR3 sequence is CASSQVEGGTGELFF. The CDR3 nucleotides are TGTGCCAGCAGCCAAGTCGAGGGTGGGACCGGGGAGCTGTTTTTT. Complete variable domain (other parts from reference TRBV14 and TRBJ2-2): EAGVTQFPSHSVIEKGQTVTLRCDPISGHDNLYWYRRVMGKEIKFLLHFVKESKQDESGMPNNRFLAERTGGTYSTLKVQPAELEDSGVYFCASSQVEGGTGELFFGEGSRLTVL.